This T cell receptor (beta chain) was captured by sequencing in a study of T-cell reconstitution after alpha-beta-depleted transplantation in children. Whole-study results and caveats: Hyperexpanded clones declined; after one year, newly produced T cells mostly supplied diversity. It was reported that alpha-beta T cells came from several hundred expanded graft clones (about two months after transplant). Certain patients had high TCRbeta diversity at day 60, and it came from recipient T cells and thymic progenitors that survived.

On this clonotype: Its target is unknown.

The library targeted TCRbeta and was prepared with unique molecular identifiers. Each CDR3 protein is one row after TCRdb ran MiXCR on the PCR reads. The data hold around 420,000 distinct CDR3 sequences, with roughly 17% observed a single time. The germline V gene has CDR1 MNHEY and CDR2 SVGAGI. The CDR3 has 16 residues. The V end lost 0 bases, the J end lost 0 bases, and 10 bases lay between the germline ends. Source: PBMCs, mostly from graft donor cells, taken 360 days after TCRalphabeta/CD19-depleted stem cell transplant. The TCR was taken from a boy in the first two years of life who had a stem cell transplant for Wiskott-Aldrich syndrome, so the T cells may come from the graft donor. This chain links TRBV6-5 with TRBJ2-3; the D gene is possibly TRBD2 (6 bases). DNA for the CDR3: TGTGCCAGCAGTTACTCGGGGGGTACTAGCACAGATACGCAGTATTTT. Amino acid sequence: CASSYSGGTSTDTQYF.